This T cell receptor beta chain was observed in a study of vaccination and CD4 T cells after COVID-19. Background on the study: Spike peptides, overlapping and drawn from SARS-CoV-2, HCoV-NL63, HCoV-OC43 and HCoV-229E, were used to stimulate cells.

The CDR3 extends over 16 amino acids. V was trimmed by 5 bases and J by 4 bases, leaving 21 bases between them. CDR1 is MNHEY and CDR2 is SMNVEV in the germline V gene (reference sequence). Study results and limitations: Spike mono-reactive clones accounted for 304 of the 307 vaccine-specific clones found in convalescent patients.

The Oncomine TCR Beta short-read assay was applied to DNA of cultured CD4+ T cells. Each CDR3 protein is one row after TCRdb ran MiXCR on the PCR reads. The sample contains some 15,000 distinct CDR3 sequences, about half of which appear only once. About this clonotype itself: Its specificity is unknown.

Treatment given: approximately 11-day PBMC culture with coronavirus spike peptide pools or control peptides (ViraFEST assay). Half-medium replacement with fresh IL-2 medium took place on days 3 and 7. This receptor was identified in a human donor who had recovered from COVID-19. The starting material was CD4+ T cells from blood, cultured in vitro, obtained before SARS-CoV-2 vaccination. The chain is built from TRBV27 and TRBJ2-7, with D perhaps matching TRBD1 or TRBD2 (8 bases each). CDR3 coding DNA: TGTGCCAGCAGTATTCGACAGGGGACTAGTGTGTACGAGCAGTACTTC. Translated, it gives CASSIRQGTSVYEQYF.